The rows below give T cell receptor beta chains drawn from one sample of a study of CD8+ T cells in alopecia areata. The method was immunoSEQ multiplex PCR; TCRdb's version includes in-frame clones alone and lacks a portion of them. The profile shows 150,000 to 200,000 clones, 65% to 75% of them singletons. The source was CD8+ T cells sorted from blood, collected at week 0. The receptors were sampled from a human donor with alopecia areata. Each CDR3 is given with its conserved first and last residue. The D gene is left open where the match is weak. Clone size is shown for a subset of rows, as once, few, many or a class of expanded clone.

NA TRBJ2-5 TRBD1 TRBV6-5 TGTGCCAGCAGTTATTCACGACAGGGGGCGCGAGTGGAATGGTACTTC CASSYSRQGARVEWYF
NA TRBJ1-6 NA TRBV2 TGTGCCAGCGCTCCTTGGGTGGGGGAGGGAAATTCACCCCTCCACTTT CASAPWVGEGNSPLHF
NA TRBJ1-1 NA TRBV29-1 TGCAGCGCAGGTGCAGATCCGAACACTGAAGCTTTCTTT CSAGADPNTEAFF
NA TRBJ1-2 NA TRBV29-1 TGCAGCGTTGAGATCTGGGACGAGAATGCAGGTGGCCACACCTTC CSVEIWDENAGGHTF
NA TRBJ2-2 TRBD2 TRBV25-1 TGTGCCAGCAGTGAGGCTAGCGGGGCAACCGGGGAGCTGTTTTTT CASSEASGATGELFF
NA TRBJ2-1 NA TRBV25-1 TGTGCCAGCAGTACCCGGGACCTATACAATGAGCAGTTCTTC CASSTRDLYNEQFF
NA TRBJ1-5 TRBD1 TRBV5-6 TGTGCCAGCAGCTTGGGGACAGGGTATAGCAATCAGCCCCAGCATTTT CASSLGTGYSNQPQHF
NA TRBJ2-7 NA TRBV29-1 TGCAGCGTTGCTTCAGGGACGATTAGCGAGCAGTACTTC CSVASGTISEQYF
NA TRBJ1-2 TRBD1 TRBV13 TGTGCCAGCAGCCGGACAGGCGCCTGGGGTGGCTACACCTTC CASSRTGAWGGYTF
few TRBJ1-2 TRBD1 TRBV29-1 TGCAGCGTGGATGACAGGGAAGACTATGGCTACACCTTC CSVDDREDYGYTF
NA TRBJ2-7 TRBD1 TRBV2 TGTGCCGTCAAGGGACAGGGGGTCGACGAGCAGTACTTC CAVKGQGVDEQYF
NA TRBJ1-1 NA TRBV5-6 TGTGCCAGCAGCGCCGGATACGGATCGAACACTGAAGCTTTCTTT CASSAGYGSNTEAFF
NA TRBJ2-2 NA TRBV7-8 TGTGCCAGCAGCTCAGGACAGTCTACCACCGGGGAGCTGTTTTTT CASSSGQSTTGELFF
NA TRBJ2-1 NA TRBV5-6 TGTGCCAGCAGCTTGGGCATATATGAGCAGTTCTTC CASSLGIYEQFF
NA TRBJ2-1 TRBD1 TRBV7-2 TGTGCCAGCAGCTCCCCGACAGGGGCGGTGTACAATGAGCAGTTCTTC CASSSPTGAVYNEQFF
NA TRBJ2-5 NA TRBV15 TGTGCCACCAGGTCGGGACTCCAAGAGACCCAGTACTTC CATRSGLQETQYF
NA TRBJ2-3 NA TRBV30 TGTGCCTGGAGAAATCCAGATACGCAGTATTTT CAWRNPDTQYF
NA TRBJ1-2 NA TRBV27 TGTGCCAGCATCCCTACCAGAGGGTCCCACTTTGGCTACACCTTC CASIPTRGSHFGYTF
NA TRBJ1-2 TRBD1 TRBV4-1 TGCGCCAGCAGCCAGGACAGGCGTAACTATGGCTACACCTTC CASSQDRRNYGYTF
NA TRBJ1-2 NA TRBV20-1 TGTGGGATCACGGCGGCCTATGGCTACACCTTC CGITAAYGYTF
NA TRBJ2-3 TRBD2 TRBV7-9 TGTGCCAGCAGCTCTCCGCGGGCGGGGGGGCCGGATACGCAGTATTTT CASSSPRAGGPDTQYF
NA TRBJ2-5 TRBD2 TRBV9 TGTGCCAGCAGCGCCCCGAGGACTAGGGAACGCCTCTATGGAGAGACCCAGTACTTC CASSAPRTRERLYGETQYF
NA TRBJ1-5 TRBD1 TRBV7-9 TGTGCCAGCAGCTTAAACTCCCGACAGGGACAGCCCCAGCATTTT CASSLNSRQGQPQHF
NA TRBJ2-1 TRBD2 TRBV27 TGTGCCAGCAGTTTAGACCGGGAGGGCCGTTTGGGGAATGAGCAGTTCTTC CASSLDREGRLGNEQFF
NA TRBJ2-2 NA TRBV30 TGTGCCTGGAGTGTACAGAACACCGGGGAGCTGTTTTTT CAWSVQNTGELFF
NA TRBJ2-7 NA TRBV6-6 TGTGCCAACCGGGCAGGACAGCCGGTAGAGCAGTACTTC CANRAGQPVEQYF
NA TRBJ2-5 TRBD2 TRBV5-1 TGCGCCAGCAGCTTGGTTCTTAGCGGGGGGCCTAAAGAGACCCAGTACTTC CASSLVLSGGPKETQYF
few TRBJ2-2 NA TRBV29-1 TGCAGCGTCGCACCGCAAGGGGAGCTGTTTTTT CSVAPQGELFF
NA TRBJ1-1 NA TRBV4-1 TGCGCCAGCAGCCAATCCGGGGGGGGCACTGAAGCTTTCTTT CASSQSGGGTEAFF
NA TRBJ1-6 TRBD1 TRBV9 TGTGCCAGCAGCGCCTCCGGACAGGCAGAAAATTCACCCCTCCACTTT CASSASGQAENSPLHF
NA TRBJ1-5 TRBD1 TRBV15 TGTGCCACCAGCAGGGGGCCAACAGGGGGCCCCAATCAGCCCCAGCATTTT CATSRGPTGGPNQPQHF
NA TRBJ2-7 TRBD1 TRBV6-5 TGTGCCAGCAGGGACGGACAGGACTCCTACGAGCAGTACTTC CASRDGQDSYEQYF
few TRBJ2-6 NA TRBV9 TGTGCCAGCAGCGATCACCGCGGTGGCTCTGGGGCCAACGTCCTGACTTTC CASSDHRGGSGANVLTF
NA TRBJ2-1 TRBD2 TRBV4-1 TGCGCCAGCAGCCAAGTTCGGGGGGGCTACAATGAGCAGTTCTTC CASSQVRGGYNEQFF
NA TRBJ2-1 TRBD2 TRBV9 TGTGCCAGCAGCGTAGGGACTAGCCGGGGGAATGAGCAGTTCTTC CASSVGTSRGNEQFF
few TRBJ1-2 NA TRBV4-1 TGCGCCAGCAGCTCCGTGGCGCGGGTAAACTATGGCTACACCTTC CASSSVARVNYGYTF
NA TRBJ1-1 NA TRBV19 TGTGCCGGCCCACCAACTTGGGCAGGGGACACTGAAGCTTTCTTT CAGPPTWAGDTEAFF
few TRBJ1-2 NA TRBV30 TGTGCCTGGATGGGTTCGCGGGTCTATGGCTACACCTTC CAWMGSRVYGYTF
NA TRBJ1-2 TRBD1 TRBV9 TGTGCCAGCTTGACAGGGGAAGGCTACACCTTC CASLTGEGYTF
few TRBJ1-1 NA TRBV19 TGTGCCAGTAGTAGCTGGGGGGCTGAAGCTTTCTTT CASSSWGAEAFF
NA TRBJ2-7 NA TRBV12-5 TGTGCTAGTGGTGGGGCGGACGAGCAGTACTTC CASGGADEQYF
NA TRBJ2-7 TRBD1 TRBV29-1 TGCAGCGTTGAAGATGCAGCAGGGGGTCCCTACGAGCAGTACTTC CSVEDAAGGPYEQYF
NA TRBJ2-5 NA TRBV15 TGTGCCACCAGCAGATCCGCGGGTGAGACCCAGTACTTC CATSRSAGETQYF
NA TRBJ2-7 TRBD1 TRBV27 TGTGCCAGCAGTACAGGGGACCAGCAGTACTTC CASSTGDQQYF
few TRBJ2-7 NA TRBV5-1 TGCGCCAGCACCCAAAGAGGGGGATCGTCCTACGAGCAGTACTTC CASTQRGGSSYEQYF